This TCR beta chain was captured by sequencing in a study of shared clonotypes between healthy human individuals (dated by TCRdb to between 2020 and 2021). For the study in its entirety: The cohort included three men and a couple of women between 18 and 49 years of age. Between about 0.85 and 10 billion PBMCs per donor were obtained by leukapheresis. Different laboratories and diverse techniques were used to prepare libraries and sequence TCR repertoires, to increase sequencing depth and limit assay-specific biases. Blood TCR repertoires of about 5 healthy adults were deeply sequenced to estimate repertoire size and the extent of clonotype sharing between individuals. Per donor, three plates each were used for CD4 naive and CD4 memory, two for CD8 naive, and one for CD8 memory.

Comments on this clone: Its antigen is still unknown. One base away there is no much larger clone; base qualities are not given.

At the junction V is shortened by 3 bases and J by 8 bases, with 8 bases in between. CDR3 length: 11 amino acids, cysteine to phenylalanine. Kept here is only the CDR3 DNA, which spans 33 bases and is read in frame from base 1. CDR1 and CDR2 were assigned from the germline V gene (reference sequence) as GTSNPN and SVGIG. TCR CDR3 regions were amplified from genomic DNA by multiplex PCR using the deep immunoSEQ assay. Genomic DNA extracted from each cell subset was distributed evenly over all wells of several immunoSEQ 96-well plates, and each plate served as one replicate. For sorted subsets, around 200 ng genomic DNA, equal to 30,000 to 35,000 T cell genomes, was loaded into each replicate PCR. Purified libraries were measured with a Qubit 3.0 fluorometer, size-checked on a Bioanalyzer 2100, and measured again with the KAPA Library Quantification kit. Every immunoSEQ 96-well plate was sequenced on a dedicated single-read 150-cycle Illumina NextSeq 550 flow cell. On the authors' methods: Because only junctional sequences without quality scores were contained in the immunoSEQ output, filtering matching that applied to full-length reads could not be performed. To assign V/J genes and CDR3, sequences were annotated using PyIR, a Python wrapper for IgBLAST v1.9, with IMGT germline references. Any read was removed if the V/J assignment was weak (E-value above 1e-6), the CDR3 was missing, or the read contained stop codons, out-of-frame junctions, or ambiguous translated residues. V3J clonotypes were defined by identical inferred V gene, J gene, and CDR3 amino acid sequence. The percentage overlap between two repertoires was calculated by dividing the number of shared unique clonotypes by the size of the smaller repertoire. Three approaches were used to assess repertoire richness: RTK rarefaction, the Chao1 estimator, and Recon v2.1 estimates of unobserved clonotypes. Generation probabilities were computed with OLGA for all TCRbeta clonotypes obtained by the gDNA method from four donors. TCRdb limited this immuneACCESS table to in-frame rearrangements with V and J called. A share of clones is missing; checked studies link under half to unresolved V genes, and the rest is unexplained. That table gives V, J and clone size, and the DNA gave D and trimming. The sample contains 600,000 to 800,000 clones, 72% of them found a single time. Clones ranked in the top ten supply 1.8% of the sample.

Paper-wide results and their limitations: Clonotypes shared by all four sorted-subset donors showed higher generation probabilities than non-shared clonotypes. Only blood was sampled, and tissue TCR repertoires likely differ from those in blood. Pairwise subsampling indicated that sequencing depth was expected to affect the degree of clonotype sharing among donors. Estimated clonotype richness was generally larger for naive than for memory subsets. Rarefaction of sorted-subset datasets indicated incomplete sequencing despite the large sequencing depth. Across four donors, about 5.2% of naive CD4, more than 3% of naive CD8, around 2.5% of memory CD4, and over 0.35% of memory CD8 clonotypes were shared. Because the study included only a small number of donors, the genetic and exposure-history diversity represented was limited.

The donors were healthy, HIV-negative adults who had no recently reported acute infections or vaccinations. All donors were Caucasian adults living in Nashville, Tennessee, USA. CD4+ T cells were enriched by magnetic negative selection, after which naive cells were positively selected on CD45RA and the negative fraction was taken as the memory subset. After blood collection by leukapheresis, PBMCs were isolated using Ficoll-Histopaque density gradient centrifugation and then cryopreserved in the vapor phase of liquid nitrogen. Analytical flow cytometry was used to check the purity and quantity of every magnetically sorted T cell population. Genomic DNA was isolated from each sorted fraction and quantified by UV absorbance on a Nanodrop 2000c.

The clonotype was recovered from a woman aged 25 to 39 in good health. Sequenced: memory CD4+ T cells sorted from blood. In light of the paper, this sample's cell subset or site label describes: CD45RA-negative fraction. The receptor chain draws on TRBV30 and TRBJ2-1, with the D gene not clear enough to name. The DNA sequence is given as TGTGCCTGGAGGGGGATCCATGAGCAGTTCTTC. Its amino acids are CAWRGIHEQFF.